These 10 T cell receptor beta chains share one sample of origin, sequenced in a study of T cells after posttransplantation cyclophosphamide. TCRdb's table, derived via immunoSEQ multiplex PCR, lists solely in-frame clones and lacks some. The profile covers some 66,000 clones, with roughly 93% appearing a single time and 3% taken by the ten largest. Sequences were obtained from PBMCs. These receptors were taken from a woman under 40 in good health and a related stem cell transplant donor.

This clone has only one observation. The V call is TRBV30, the J call TRBJ1-3, with D hard to call. Germline V gene lookup returns CDR1 GTSNPN and CDR2 SVGIG (reference sequence). Trimming stripped 1 base from V and 5 bases from J, with 6 bases between. This CDR3 is built from 12 residues. In nucleotides, the CDR3 is TGTGCCTGGAGTGGGACGAGAAACACCATATATTTT. Its protein product is CAWSGTRNTIYF.

DNA for the CDR3: TGTGCCAGCAGCCCCTCCTCCGCGAATGAAAAACTGTTTTTT. Its translation: CASSPSSANEKLFF. The chain recombines TRBV16 with TRBJ1-4; D unresolved. The CDR3 runs to 14 residues. V lost 4 bases, J lost 5 bases, and 11 bases lay in between. CDR1 and CDR2 (germline): KGHSY, FQNENV.

The genes are TRBV6-1 and TRBJ1-2; 9 nucleotides line up with TRBD1. With V trimmed by 6 bases and J by 10 bases, 9 bases remained unmatched. The CDR3 is 13 residues long. From germline, CDR1 is MNHNS and CDR2 SASEGT. CDR3 sequence reads: CASSDRGVGTYTF. The CDR3 nucleotides read TGTGCCAGCAGCGACAGGGGGGTAGGGACCTACACCTTC.

The rearrangement links TRBV7-9 to TRBJ2-3; D remains unclear. Germline loops: CDR1 SEHNR, CDR2 FQNEAQ (reference sequence). Trimming cost V 8 bases and J 0 bases, with 12 bases left between them. The CDR3 totals 14 residues. The CDR3 here is CASPAASSTDTQYF. The CDR3 DNA reads TGTGCCAGCCCCGCCGCCTCTAGCACAGATACGCAGTATTTT. The complete variable domain, with remaining parts taken from reference TRBV7-9 and TRBJ2-3, reads DTGVSQNPRHKITKRGQNVTFRCDPISEHNRLYWYRQTLGQGPEFLTYFQNEAQLEKSRLLSDRFSAERPKGSFSTLEIQRTEQGDSAMYLCASPAASSTDTQYFGPGTRLTVL.

The rearrangement uses TRBV7-2 and TRBJ1-1; D is undetermined. In germline, CDR1 is SGHTA, CDR2 FQGNSA. Trimming took 3 bases from V and 1 from J, leaving 9 bases between them. The CDR3 covers 14 residues. The DNA for the CDR3 is TGTGCCAGCAGCTTCAGTCAAGGGAACACTGAAGCTTTCTTT. It yields the protein CASSFSQGNTEAFF.

The chain carries TRBV7-2 and TRBJ1-2; no definite D call. The CDR3 is 14 amino acids. The germline V gene encodes CDR1 SGHTA and CDR2 FQGNSA. Deletions cut 0 bases from V and 3 bases from J, with 8 bases between. For the CDR3, the DNA is TGTGCCAGCAGCTTAGCCAGAGTCTACTATGGCTACACCTTC. Amino acids: CASSLARVYYGYTF.

The genes are TRBV11-2 and TRBJ2-1, with D perhaps TRBD2 (6 bases). V lost 5 bases and J lost 5, with 13 bases in between. This CDR3 has 14 residues. Germline values: CDR1 SGHAT, CDR2 FQNNGV. In DNA, the CDR3 is TGTGCCAGCAGCCCCGGGACTCTCCACAATGAGCAGTTCTTC. Its protein is CASSPGTLHNEQFF.

This clone appeared once. The chain links TRBV6-1 to TRBJ2-1; D is undetermined. The CDR3 covers 12 residues. Between the trimmed V and J ends, which lost 2 bases and 10 bases, there was a span of 9 bases. The germline V gene encodes CDR1 MNHNS and CDR2 SASEGT. CDR3 residues: CASSELKGEQFF. CDR3 sequence (DNA): TGTGCCAGCAGTGAATTGAAGGGCGAGCAGTTCTTC.

The CDR3 bases are TGCGCCAGCAGCCAAGATATCCCGGGACAGGGGGTCGGCGGGGAGCTGTTTTTT. Translation gives CASSQDIPGQGVGGELFF. V usage is TRBV4-3 and J usage is TRBJ2-2; 11 nucleotides line up with TRBD1. Losses at the gene ends were 0 bases for V and 7 bases for J; bases not matched to a gene: 10. CDR1 and CDR2 (germline): LGHNA, YSLEER. This CDR3 comprises 18 residues.

Comment on this clone: Mismatch with germline at one junction end may stem from a read error. The chain has TRBV19 and TRBJ1-1; D is unresolved. The germline CDR1 and CDR2 sequences are LNHDA and SQIVND (reference sequence). The CDR3 has 13 amino acids. CDR3 residues: CASSIAVNIEAFF. The CDR3 bases are TGTGCCAGTAGTATAGCAGTTAACATTGAAGCTTTCTTT.